Each of the 25 T cell receptor beta chains below was sequenced from the same sample in a study of shared clonotypes between healthy human individuals. Profiled with immunoSEQ multiplex PCR; TCRdb holds only in-frame clones, not every one. This sample has some 2.1 million clones, with roughly 95% found just once. In the naive CD8 group, cells lacked CD45RO and were positively selected for CCR7, so terminally differentiated effector memory CD45RA+ cells were left out. The sample comprised naive CD8+ T cells sorted from blood. These receptor sequences come from a man younger than 35 in good health.

This chain connects TRBV4-2 to TRBJ2-5, with TRBD1 identical over 7 bases. V was pared by 0 bases and J by 4 bases, with 2 bases of the junction left unmatched. Germline CDR1 reads LGHNA; CDR2 reads YNFKEQ. The CDR3 consists of 14 residues. The CDR3 reads CASSQDRTGETQYF. Written as DNA, the CDR3 is TGTGCCAGCAGCCAAGATCGGACAGGAGAGACCCAGTACTTC.

This chain connects TRBV27 to TRBJ2-3; TRBD2 might be the D (5 bases). The CDR3 length is 17 residues. Germline CDR1 reads MNHEY; CDR2 reads SMNVEV (reference sequence). V was clipped by 1 base and J by 0 bases, with 14 bases between them. The CDR3 bases are TGTGCCAGCAGTTTATTCCCCGCTAGCATGAGCACAGATACGCAGTATTTT. This encodes CASSLFPASMSTDTQYF.

CDR3 coding DNA: TGTGCCAGCAGCTACCTTGAGGAGCAGTACTTC. It is translated as CASSYLEEQYF. V and J are TRBV5-4 and TRBJ2-7; the D is unclear. The germline V and J ends were trimmed by 3 bases and 7 bases, with 8 bases remaining between them. The germline CDR1 and CDR2 sequences are SGHNT and YYREEE (reference sequence). CDR3 size: 11 residues.

DNA of the CDR3: TGTGCCAGCGGAGGGTTCACACACAATGAGCAGTTCTTC. Its translation: CASGGFTHNEQFF. The V gene is TRBV2, the J gene TRBJ2-1; possible D gene TRBD2, 6 bases. The CDR3 has 13 residues. CDR1 and CDR2 from the germline V gene are SNHLY and FYNNEI. The V end lost 8 bases, the J end lost 5 bases, and 13 bases lay between the germline ends. The variable domain in full, with the rest retrieved from reference TRBV2 and TRBJ2-1, is EPEVTQTPSHQVTQMGQEVILRCVPISNHLYFYWYRQILGQKVEFLVSFYNNEISEKSEIFDDQFSVERPDGSNFTLKIRSTKLEDSAMYFCASGGFTHNEQFFGPGTRLTVL.

The CDR3 DNA sequence: TGTGCCAGCAGCTCCCGGGACCACTCCTACGAGCAGTACTTC. It translates to CASSSRDHSYEQYF. The V and J genes are TRBV5-4 and TRBJ2-7; D possibly uses TRBD1 or TRBD2 (5 bases each). The CDR3 covers 14 residues. The V gene lost 3 bases and the J gene lost 0 bases, with 10 bases spanning the gap. Looked up from germline, CDR1 is SGHNT and CDR2 is YYREEE (reference sequence).

The J gene is TRBJ2-1, the V gene TRBV7-9, with 11 bases matching TRBD2. The trim removed 5 bases at V and 10 bases at J, leaving 10 bases unmatched. CDR1 is SEHNR, CDR2 FQNEAQ, per germline (reference sequence). The CDR3 is made up of 15 amino acids. CDR3 in DNA: TGTGCCAGCAGCCCCCCGACTAGCGGGATTGGGGAGCAGTTCTTC. This sequence encodes CASSPPTSGIGEQFF.

J is TRBJ1-2 and V is TRBV29-1; D unclear. V lost 7 bases and J lost 0, with 6 bases in between. CDR1 and CDR2 (germline): SQVTM, ANQGSEA. CDR3 length: 11 amino acids. For the CDR3, the DNA is TGCAGCGCCGCGTCTAACTATGGCTACACCTTC. It encodes CSAASNYGYTF.

The genes are TRBV25-1 and TRBJ1-2, with a tentative D call TRBD1 (6 bases). This CDR3 contains 13 residues. Germline CDR1 reads MGHDK; CDR2 reads SYGVNS. V dropped 5 bases and J dropped 4 bases, with 11 bases sitting between them. The CDR3 DNA reads as TGTGCCAGCAGTTTCGGACAGCGCTATGGCTACACCTTC. Protein product: CASSFGQRYGYTF.

The chain recombines TRBV2 with TRBJ1-3, with D perhaps matching TRBD1 (5 bases). The CDR3 totals 19 residues. The V and J ends lost 0 bases and 2 bases respectively, with 20 bases between them. CDR1 and CDR2 (germline): SNHLY, FYNNEI. The CDR3 region has the DNA TGTGCCAGCAGTGAAGCGGCACGGTTCGGGGGAGGGACTGGAAACACCATATATTTT. This sequence encodes CASSEAARFGGGTGNTIYF. Drawing the rest from reference TRBV2 and TRBJ1-3, the complete variable domain is EPEVTQTPSHQVTQMGQEVILRCVPISNHLYFYWYRQILGQKVEFLVSFYNNEISEKSEIFDDQFSVERPDGSNFTLKIRSTKLEDSAMYFCASSEAARFGGGTGNTIYFGEGSWLTVV.

This chain links TRBV19 with TRBJ1-3; D is undetermined. Germline V gene data show CDR1 as LNHDA and CDR2 as SQIVND (reference sequence). V was cut by 5 bases and J by 0 bases, with 5 bases left in between. The CDR3 totals 13 residues. Here the CDR3 reads CASSVNSGNTIYF. The CDR3 DNA follows: TGTGCCAGTAGTGTTAACTCTGGAAACACCATATATTTT.

A remark on this clone: At one end the junction does not follow the germline gene, possibly because of a read error. V and J are TRBV7-7 and TRBJ2-2, with TRBD1 matching over 7 bases. The CDR3 consists of 14 residues. CDR1 and CDR2 from the germline V gene are SSHAT and FNYEAQ (reference sequence). CDR3 amino acids: CASRGTANTGELFF. For the CDR3, the DNA is TGTGCTAGCAGGGGGACCGCGAACACCGGGGAGCTGTTTTTT.

The J gene is TRBJ2-3, the V gene TRBV4-1, with a tentative D call TRBD1 (5 bases). In germline, CDR1 is MGHRA, CDR2 YSYEKL. V lost 3 bases and J 2 bases, leaving 15 bases between the germline ends. CDR3 size: 16 residues. CDR3 DNA sequence: TGCGCCAGCAGCCACCACGGAACAGGTTTCACAGATACGCAGTATTTT. Protein sequence: CASSHHGTGFTDTQYF.

The CDR3 DNA reads as TGTGCCAGTAACTTATTGGGACAGGGGGCTGACACCGGGGAGCTGTTTTTT. This sequence encodes CASNLLGQGADTGELFF. V is TRBV19 and J is TRBJ2-2; 12 bases agree with TRBD1. The CDR3 runs 17 residues. Germline V gene lookup returns CDR1 LNHDA and CDR2 SQIVND (reference sequence). V was pared by 7 bases and J by 3 bases, with 9 bases of the junction left unmatched.

The CDR3 region is CASSRSRLDGNQPQHF. The CDR3 DNA follows: TGTGCCAGCAGTCGATCACGGCTCGACGGCAATCAGCCCCAGCATTTT. The V and J genes are TRBV6-6 and TRBJ1-5; D is undetermined. V shed 5 bases and J shed 2 bases, with 16 bases lying between them. CDR3 size: 16 residues. CDR1 is MNHNY, CDR2 SVGAGI, per germline (reference sequence).

A remark on this clone: The same CDR3 is also encoded by other DNA sequences in this sample. The chain uses TRBV4-1 and TRBJ2-7; D may be TRBD1 (6 bases). CDR3 length: 14 residues. V was clipped by 2 bases and J by 2 bases, with 10 bases between them. Germline-derived CDR1 and CDR2 are MGHRA and YSYEKL. The CDR3 region is CASSQLDRTYEQYF. The CDR3 DNA sequence: TGCGCCAGCAGCCAATTGGACAGAACCTACGAGCAGTACTTC.

The CDR3, as DNA: TGCGCCAGCAGACCCCCGGGACTAGCATACAATGAGCAGTTCTTC. Amino acid sequence: CASRPPGLAYNEQFF. The chain links TRBV5-1 to TRBJ2-1, with 9 bases identical to TRBD2. The trim removed 5 bases at V and 4 bases at J, leaving 7 bases unmatched. This CDR3 comprises 15 residues. The V gene's germline CDR1 is SGHRS and CDR2 YFSETQ.

The chain has TRBV4-1 and TRBJ2-1; 8 nucleotides match TRBD2. Germline assignment: CDR1 MGHRA and CDR2 YSYEKL. V was pared by 0 bases and J by 15 bases, with 7 bases of the junction left unmatched. The length of the CDR3 is 13 residues. The CDR3 DNA reads as TGCGCCAGCAGCCAAGAGACGGCCAGCGGGGGGTTCTTC. Protein product: CASSQETASGGFF.

Note on this clone: One junction end disagrees with the germline gene, perhaps due to a read error. Other nucleotide sequences from this sample produce the same CDR3. The rearrangement uses TRBV4-1 and TRBJ2-5; 8 bases are shared with TRBD2. Germline loops: CDR1 MGHRA, CDR2 YSYEKL. The CDR3 runs to 14 residues. The CDR3 loop reads CASSQAGARETQYF. Here the CDR3 DNA reads TGCGCCAGCAGTCAAGCGGGAGCCCGGGAGACCCAGTACTTC.

Concerning this clone: Other DNA sequences in this sample translate to the same CDR3. The genes are TRBV5-1 and TRBJ2-1; D is perhaps TRBD2 (5 bases). V was clipped by 1 base and J by 0 bases, with 5 bases between them. CDR3 size: 14 residues. CDR1 and CDR2 (germline): SGHRS, YFSETQ. The CDR3 region has the DNA TGCGCCAGCAGCTTGACTAGCTCCTACAATGAGCAGTTCTTC. As protein: CASSLTSSYNEQFF.

In the case of this clone: The sample holds other DNA sequences that translate to the same CDR3. The CDR3, as DNA: TGCAGCGTTGTTGGCGGAAATTACAATGAGCAGTTCTTC. It translates to CSVVGGNYNEQFF. V gene TRBV29-1 combines with J gene TRBJ2-1; D not certain. CDR1 is SQVTM, CDR2 ANQGSEA, per germline. Between the trimmed V and J ends, which lost 4 bases and 4 bases, there was a span of 11 bases. The CDR3 runs to 13 residues.

This chain joins TRBV29-1 and TRBJ1-1, with D hard to call. V shed 3 bases and J shed 6 bases, with 2 bases lying between them. This CDR3 has 9 amino acids. Germline lookup yields CDR1 SQVTM and CDR2 ANQGSEA. The CDR3 here is CSVDPEAFF. The CDR3 nucleotides are TGCAGCGTTGACCCTGAAGCTTTCTTT. Combining the CDR3 with reference TRBV29-1 and TRBJ1-1 gives the whole variable domain SAVISQKPSRDICQRGTSLTIQCQVDSQVTMMFWYRQQPGQSLTLIATANQGSEATYESGFVIDKFPISRPNLTFSTLTVSNMSPEDSSIYLCSVDPEAFFGQGTRLTVV.

In its sample, this clone was seen once. This sample also contains other DNA sequences that code for the same CDR3. This chain links TRBV5-1 with TRBJ1-5; D gene uncertain. Germline V gene sequence: CDR1 SGHRS, CDR2 YFSETQ. CDR3 size: 14 residues. The V end was cut by 0 bases, the J end by 2 bases, with 6 bases between. The CDR3 region is CASSLEGGNQPQHF. The CDR3 nucleotides are TGCGCCAGCAGCTTGGAAGGAGGCAATCAGCCCCAGCATTTT. The full variable domain, its missing parts supplied by reference TRBV5-1 and TRBJ1-5, is KAGVTQTPRYLIKTRGQQVTLSCSPISGHRSVSWYQQTPGQGLQFLFEYFSETQRNKGNFPGRFSGRQFSNSRSEMNVSTLELGDSALYLCASSLEGGNQPQHFGDGTRLSIL.

The chain combines TRBV11-2 with TRBJ2-7; D unclear. CDR1 and CDR2 (germline): SGHAT, FQNNGV. Trimming pared 3 bases from V and 3 bases from J, leaving 9 bases between. The CDR3 covers 13 residues. CDR3 DNA sequence: TGTGCCAGCAGCTTGGAGTCGGTCTACGAGCAGTACTTC. Translation: CASSLESVYEQYF.

The chain has TRBV4-3 and TRBJ1-3; D is undetermined. The V end was cut by 0 bases, the J end by 4 bases, with 10 bases between. CDR1 LGHNA and CDR2 YSLEER come from the germline V gene. The length of the CDR3 is 15 residues. The CDR3 nucleotides read TGCGCCAGCAGCCAAGATACGGGAGTAGGAAACACCATATATTTT. It specifies CASSQDTGVGNTIYF.

The V gene is TRBV2, the J gene TRBJ1-1; tentatively, D is TRBD1 (5 bases). The CDR3 spans 14 residues. Trimming removed 7 bases from V and 7 bases from J, with 19 bases in between. Germline assignment: CDR1 SNHLY and CDR2 FYNNEI. CDR3 sequence reads: CASTPRWGDNEAFF. The CDR3 coding sequence is TGTGCCAGCACCCCCCGTTGGGGGGATAATGAAGCTTTCTTT. The whole variable domain, filled in from reference TRBV2 and TRBJ1-1, reads EPEVTQTPSHQVTQMGQEVILRCVPISNHLYFYWYRQILGQKVEFLVSFYNNEISEKSEIFDDQFSVERPDGSNFTLKIRSTKLEDSAMYFCASTPRWGDNEAFFGQGTRLTVV.